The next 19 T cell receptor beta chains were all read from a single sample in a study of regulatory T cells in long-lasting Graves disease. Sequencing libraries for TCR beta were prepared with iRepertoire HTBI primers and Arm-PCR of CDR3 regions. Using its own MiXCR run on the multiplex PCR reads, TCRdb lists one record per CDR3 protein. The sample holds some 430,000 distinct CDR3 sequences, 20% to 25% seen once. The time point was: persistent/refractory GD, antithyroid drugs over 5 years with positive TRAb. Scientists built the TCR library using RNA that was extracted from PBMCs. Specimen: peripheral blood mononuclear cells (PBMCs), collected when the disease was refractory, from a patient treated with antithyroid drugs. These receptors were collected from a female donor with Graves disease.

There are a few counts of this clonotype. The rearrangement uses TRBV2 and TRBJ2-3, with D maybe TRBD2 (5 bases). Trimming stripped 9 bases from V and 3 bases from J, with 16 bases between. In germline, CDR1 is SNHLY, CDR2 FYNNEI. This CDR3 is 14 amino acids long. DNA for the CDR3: TGTGCCAGTAGTCCCCGCGAGGGTACAGATACGCAGTATTTT. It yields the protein CASSPREGTDTQYF.

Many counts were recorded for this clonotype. CDR3 nucleotide sequence: TGTGCCAGCACGTGGGGACCACCCTACACTGAAGCTTTCTTT. It yields the protein CASTWGPPYTEAFF. The rearrangement uses TRBV6-1 and TRBJ1-1; possibly TRBD1 for D (5 bases). This CDR3 is 14 amino acids long. Per the germline V gene, CDR1 is MNHNS and CDR2 is SASEGT. Trimming took 7 bases from V and 3 from J, leaving 15 bases between them.

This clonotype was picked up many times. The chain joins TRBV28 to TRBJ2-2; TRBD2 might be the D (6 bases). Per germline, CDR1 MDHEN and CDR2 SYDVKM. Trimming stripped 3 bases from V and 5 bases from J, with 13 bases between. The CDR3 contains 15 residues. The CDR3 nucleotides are TGTGCCAGCAGTTTTGGGGGGTTTGTGACCGGGGAGCTGTTTTTT. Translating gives CASSFGGFVTGELFF.

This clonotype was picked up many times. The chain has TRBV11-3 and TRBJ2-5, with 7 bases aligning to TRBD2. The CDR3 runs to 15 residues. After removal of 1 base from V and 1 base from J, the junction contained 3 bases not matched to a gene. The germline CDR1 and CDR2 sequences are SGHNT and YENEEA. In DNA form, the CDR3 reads TGTGCCAGCAGCTTAGGGGCTAGCGGCCAAGAGACCCAGTACTTC. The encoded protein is CASSLGASGQETQYF. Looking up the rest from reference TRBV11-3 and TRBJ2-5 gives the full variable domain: EAGVVQSPRYKIIEKKQPVAFWCNPISGHNTLYWYLQNLGQGPELLIRYENEEAVDDSQLPKDRFSAERLKGVDSTLKIQPAELGDSAVYLCASSLGASGQETQYFGPGTRLLVL.

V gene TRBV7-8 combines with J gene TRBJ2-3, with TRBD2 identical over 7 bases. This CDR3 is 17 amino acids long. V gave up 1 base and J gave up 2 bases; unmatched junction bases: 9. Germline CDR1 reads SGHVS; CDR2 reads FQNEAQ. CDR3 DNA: TGTGCCAGCAGCTTAGGTTCGGGACTACATGACACAGATACGCAGTATTTT. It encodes CASSLGSGLHDTDTQYF.

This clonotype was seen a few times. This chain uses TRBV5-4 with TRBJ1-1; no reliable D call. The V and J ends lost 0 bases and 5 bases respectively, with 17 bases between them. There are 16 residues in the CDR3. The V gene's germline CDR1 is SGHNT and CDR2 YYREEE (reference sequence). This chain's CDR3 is CASSLASNVEGTEAFF. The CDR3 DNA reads TGTGCCAGCAGCTTGGCTAGCAACGTGGAAGGGACTGAAGCTTTCTTT.

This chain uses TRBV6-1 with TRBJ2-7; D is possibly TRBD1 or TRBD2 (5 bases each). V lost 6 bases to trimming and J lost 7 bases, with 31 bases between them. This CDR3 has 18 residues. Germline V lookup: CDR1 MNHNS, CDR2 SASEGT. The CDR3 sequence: CASSPTPKGPRLEYEQYF. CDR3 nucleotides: TGTGCCAGCAGCCCTACGCCAAAGGGACCGAGGCTGGAGTATGAGCAGTACTTC.

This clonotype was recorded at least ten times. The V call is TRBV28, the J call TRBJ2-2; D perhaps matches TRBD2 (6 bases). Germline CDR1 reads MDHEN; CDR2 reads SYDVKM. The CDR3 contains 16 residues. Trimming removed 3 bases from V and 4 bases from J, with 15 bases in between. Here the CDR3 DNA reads TGTGCCAGCAGTTTTAGCGGAACGACGATCACCGGGGAGCTGTTTTTT. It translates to CASSFSGTTITGELFF.

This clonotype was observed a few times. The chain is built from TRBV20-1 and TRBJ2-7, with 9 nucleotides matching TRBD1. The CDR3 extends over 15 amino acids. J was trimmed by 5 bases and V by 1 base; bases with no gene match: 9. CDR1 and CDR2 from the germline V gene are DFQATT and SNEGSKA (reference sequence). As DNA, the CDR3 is TGCAGTGCTAGAGTTGGGACAGGGAGGAAGGACGAGCAGTACTTC. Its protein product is CSARVGTGRKDEQYF.

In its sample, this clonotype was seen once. As DNA, the CDR3 is TGTGCCAGTAGTTCAACAGGGGGTAGTACCGGGGAGCTGTTTTTT. Translating gives CASSSTGGSTGELFF. This sequence joins TRBV19 and TRBJ2-2; TRBD1 matches at 8 bases. Per germline, CDR1 LNHDA and CDR2 SQIVND (reference sequence). This CDR3 contains 15 residues. V was clipped by 5 bases and J by 5 bases; unmatched bases: 7.

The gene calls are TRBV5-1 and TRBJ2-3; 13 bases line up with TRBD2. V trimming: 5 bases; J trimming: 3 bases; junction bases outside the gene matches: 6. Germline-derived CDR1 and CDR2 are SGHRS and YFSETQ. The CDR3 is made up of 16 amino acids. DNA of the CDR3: TGCGCCAGCAGTCTACTAGCGGGGGGGCAGACAGATACGCAGTATTTT. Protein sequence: CASSLLAGGQTDTQYF.

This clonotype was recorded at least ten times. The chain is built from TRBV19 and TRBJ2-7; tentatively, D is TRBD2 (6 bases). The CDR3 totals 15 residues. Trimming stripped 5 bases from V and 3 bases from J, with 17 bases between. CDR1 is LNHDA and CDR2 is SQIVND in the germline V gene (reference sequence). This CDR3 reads CASSPMGGEGYEQYF. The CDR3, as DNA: TGTGCCAGTAGTCCCATGGGGGGAGAAGGCTACGAGCAGTACTTC. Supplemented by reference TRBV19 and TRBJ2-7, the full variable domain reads DGGITQSPKYLFRKEGQNVTLSCEQNLNHDAMYWYRQDPGQGLRLIYYSQIVNDFQKGDIAEGYSVSREKKESFPLTVTSAQKNPTAFYLCASSPMGGEGYEQYFGPGTRLTVT.

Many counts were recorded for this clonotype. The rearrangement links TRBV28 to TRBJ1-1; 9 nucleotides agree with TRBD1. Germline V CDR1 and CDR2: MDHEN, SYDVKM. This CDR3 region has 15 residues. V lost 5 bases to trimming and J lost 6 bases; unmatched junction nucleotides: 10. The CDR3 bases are TGTGCCAGCAGTCCGGCGGGACAGGGCTCCCCTGAAGCTTTCTTT. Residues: CASSPAGQGSPEAFF.

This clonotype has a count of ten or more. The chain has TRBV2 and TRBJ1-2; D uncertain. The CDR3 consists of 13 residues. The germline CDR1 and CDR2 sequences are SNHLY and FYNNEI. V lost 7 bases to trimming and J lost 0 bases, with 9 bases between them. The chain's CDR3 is CASTARTNYGYTF. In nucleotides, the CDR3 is TGTGCCAGCACCGCAAGAACTAACTATGGCTACACCTTC.

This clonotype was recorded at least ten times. This chain's CDR3 is CAWSVQGDTEAFF. The CDR3 nucleotides are TGTGCCTGGAGTGTACAGGGTGACACTGAAGCTTTCTTT. V usage is TRBV30 and J usage is TRBJ1-1; a possible D gene is TRBD1 (6 bases). The CDR3 sequence is 13 residues long. Germline V gives CDR1 GTSNPN, CDR2 SVGIG (reference sequence). V was clipped by 0 bases and J by 3 bases, with 8 bases between them.

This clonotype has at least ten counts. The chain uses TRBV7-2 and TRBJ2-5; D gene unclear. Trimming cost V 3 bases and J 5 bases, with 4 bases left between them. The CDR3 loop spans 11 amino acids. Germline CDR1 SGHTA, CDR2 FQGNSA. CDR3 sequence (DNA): TGTGCCAGCAGCTTTTCTGAGACCCAGTACTTC. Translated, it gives CASSFSETQYF.

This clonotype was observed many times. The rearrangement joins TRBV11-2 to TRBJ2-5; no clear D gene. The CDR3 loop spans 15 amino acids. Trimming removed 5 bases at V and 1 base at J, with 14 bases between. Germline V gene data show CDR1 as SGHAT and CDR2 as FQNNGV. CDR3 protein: CASSHKGRIQETQYF. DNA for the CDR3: TGTGCCAGCAGCCATAAAGGACGGATCCAAGAGACCCAGTACTTC.

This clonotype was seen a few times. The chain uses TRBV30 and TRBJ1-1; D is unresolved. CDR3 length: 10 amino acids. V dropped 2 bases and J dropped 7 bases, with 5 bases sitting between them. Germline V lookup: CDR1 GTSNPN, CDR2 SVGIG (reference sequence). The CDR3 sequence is CAWSSGEAFF. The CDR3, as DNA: TGTGCCTGGAGTAGCGGTGAAGCTTTCTTT.

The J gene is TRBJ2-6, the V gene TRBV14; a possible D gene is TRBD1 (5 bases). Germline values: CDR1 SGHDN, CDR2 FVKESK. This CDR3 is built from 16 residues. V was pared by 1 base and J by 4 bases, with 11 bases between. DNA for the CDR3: TGTGCCAGCAGCCAAGGCCAGGGTCTAGGGGCCAACGTCCTGACTTTC. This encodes CASSQGQGLGANVLTF.